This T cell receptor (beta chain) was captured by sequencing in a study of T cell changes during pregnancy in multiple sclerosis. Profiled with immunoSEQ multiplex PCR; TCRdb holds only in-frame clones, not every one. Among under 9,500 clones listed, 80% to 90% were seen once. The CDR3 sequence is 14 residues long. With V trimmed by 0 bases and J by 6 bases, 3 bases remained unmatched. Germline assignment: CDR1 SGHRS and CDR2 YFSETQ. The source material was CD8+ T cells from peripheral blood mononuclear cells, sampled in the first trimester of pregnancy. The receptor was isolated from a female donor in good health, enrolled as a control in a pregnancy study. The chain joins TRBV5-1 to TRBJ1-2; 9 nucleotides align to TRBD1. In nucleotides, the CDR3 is TGCGCCAGCAGCTTGGAGGACAGGGGCCATGGCTACACCTTC. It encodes CASSLEDRGHGYTF.